The rows below give T cell receptor beta chains drawn from one sample of a study of blood T cells in healthy people across ages. TCRdb independently ran MiXCR on the 5' RACE reads; one entry per CDR3 protein. The repertoire has approximately 880,000 distinct CDR3 sequences, under 50% of them found once; the top ten carry roughly an eighth. Source material: blood. The receptors come from a man between 25 and 39 years old in good health. CDR3s include the opening cysteine and the closing phenylalanine or tryptophan. Fields, in order: V gene, D gene, clone size, J gene, CDR3 DNA, CDR3 protein. The D gene is left open where the match is weak. The listing skips clone size in some rows; elsewhere it reads once, few, many or a size class.

v_call: TRBV30; d_call: TRBD1; clone_size: NA; j_call: TRBJ1-5; cdr3_nt: TGTGCCTGGGTGACAGGGATCTCGAGCAATCAGCCCCAGCATTTT; cdr3_aa: CAWVTGISSNQPQHF
v_call: TRBV6-2/TRBV6-3; d_call: NA; clone_size: few; j_call: TRBJ2-3; cdr3_nt: TGTGCCAGCAGGGACTCCGTCGGCACAGATACGCAGTATTTT; cdr3_aa: CASRDSVGTDTQYF
v_call: TRBV27; d_call: NA; clone_size: few; j_call: TRBJ1-6; cdr3_nt: TGTGCCAGCAGTTTATCGAGGAGCTCCTATAATTCACCCCTCCACTTT; cdr3_aa: CASSLSRSSYNSPLHF
v_call: TRBV5-6; d_call: NA; clone_size: NA; j_call: TRBJ2-7; cdr3_nt: TGCGCCAGCAGCTTGGAGGGATCAACCTACGAGCAGTACTTC; cdr3_aa: CASSLEGSTYEQYF
v_call: TRBV20-1; d_call: NA; clone_size: few; j_call: TRBJ2-1; cdr3_nt: TGCAGTGCTACCAAACAGGTCAATGAGCAGTTCTTC; cdr3_aa: CSATKQVNEQFF
v_call: TRBV12-3/TRBV12-4; d_call: TRBD2; clone_size: NA; j_call: TRBJ2-1; cdr3_nt: TGTGCCATCGGAGTAGCGGGGGGGCCTCTCTACAATGAGCAGTTCTTC; cdr3_aa: CAIGVAGGPLYNEQFF
v_call: TRBV9; d_call: TRBD2; clone_size: few; j_call: TRBJ2-1; cdr3_nt: TGTGCCAGCAGCGTAGGGTGGGACTACGACAATGAGCAGTTCTTC; cdr3_aa: CASSVGWDYDNEQFF
v_call: TRBV3-1; d_call: TRBD1; clone_size: NA; j_call: TRBJ2-1; cdr3_nt: TGTGCCAGCAGCCCCGGACAGGTCGGCGAGCAGTTCTTC; cdr3_aa: CASSPGQVGEQFF
v_call: TRBV20-1; d_call: NA; clone_size: many; j_call: TRBJ2-1; cdr3_nt: TGCAGTGCTAGCGGGCTAGTTTTAGATGAGCAGTTCTTC; cdr3_aa: CSASGLVLDEQFF
v_call: TRBV6-1; d_call: NA; clone_size: NA; j_call: TRBJ2-7; cdr3_nt: TGTGCCAGCAGGGCCGACACGGTCTCCTACGAGCAGTACTTC; cdr3_aa: CASRADTVSYEQYF
v_call: TRBV4-1; d_call: NA; clone_size: NA; j_call: TRBJ2-7; cdr3_nt: TGCGCCAGCAGCCAAGAGGCCCCGGACGAGCAGTACTTC; cdr3_aa: CASSQEAPDEQYF
v_call: TRBV7-9; d_call: TRBD2; clone_size: once; j_call: TRBJ2-5; cdr3_nt: TGTGCCAGCAGCCTGAGCGGGGGGCAAGGAGAGACCCAGTACTTC; cdr3_aa: CASSLSGGQGETQYF
v_call: TRBV3-1; d_call: NA; clone_size: NA; j_call: TRBJ2-5; cdr3_nt: TGTGCCAGCAGCCAAGGTCGGCAGGAAACCCTCGGCCAGTACTTC; cdr3_aa: CASSQGRQETLGQYF
v_call: TRBV12-3/TRBV12-4; d_call: NA; clone_size: few; j_call: TRBJ1-1; cdr3_nt: TGTGCCAGCAGTACCACAGGGAAGAACACTGAAGCTTTCTTT; cdr3_aa: CASSTTGKNTEAFF
v_call: TRBV15; d_call: NA; clone_size: NA; j_call: TRBJ2-3; cdr3_nt: TGTGCCACCAAGCAGGGACCCACAGATACGCAGTATTTT; cdr3_aa: CATKQGPTDTQYF
v_call: TRBV20-1; d_call: NA; clone_size: NA; j_call: TRBJ2-5; cdr3_nt: TGCAGTGCTAGAGATATTCGGGGGGCCCAAAAGACCCAGTACTTC; cdr3_aa: CSARDIRGAQKTQYF